These 26 T cell receptor beta chains were all obtained from the same sample, sequenced in a study of technical replicates of blood from several donors. The repertoire was sequenced with immunoSEQ multiplex PCR; TCRdb's copy has only in-frame clones and lacks some. The sample yields just over 70,000 clones, 85% to 95% seen once. Sequenced material: T cells isolated from PBMCs. These receptors all come from a human donor in good health.

The chain links TRBV2 to TRBJ2-7; D may be TRBD1 (6 bases). Germline-derived CDR1 and CDR2 are SNHLY and FYNNEI. The CDR3 consists of 13 residues. Trimming stripped 4 bases from V and 5 bases from J, with 12 bases between. The chain's CDR3 is CASSVRTAHEQYF. The DNA of the CDR3 is TGTGCCAGCAGTGTTCGGACAGCCCACGAGCAGTACTTC.

The rearrangement joins TRBV7-9 to TRBJ2-5; 9 positions match TRBD1. Germline CDR1 is SEHNR and CDR2 is FQNEAQ (reference sequence). The V and J ends lost 6 bases and 4 bases, in that order; junction bases with no gene match: 6. CDR3 size: 14 residues. In DNA, the CDR3 is TGTGCCAGCAGTCGAGGGACAGGGCGAGAGACCCAGTACTTC. The encoded protein is CASSRGTGRETQYF.

DNA for the CDR3: TGCGCCAGCAGTCGGACTGGCGCTGAAGCTTTCTTT. This encodes CASSRTGAEAFF. V is TRBV5-1 and J is TRBJ1-1; no clear D. The germline V gene has CDR1 SGHRS and CDR2 YFSETQ. The V end lost 5 bases, the J end lost 6 bases, and 11 bases lay between the germline ends. CDR3 size: 12 residues.

The chain carries TRBV11-3 and TRBJ2-7, with D tentatively TRBD2 (5 bases). The length of the CDR3 is 13 residues. The germline gives CDR1 SGHNT, CDR2 YENEEA. V lost 3 bases to trimming and J lost 6 bases, with 12 bases between them. The CDR3 here is CASSFLGRIEQYF. In DNA, the CDR3 is TGTGCCAGCAGCTTCCTAGGGAGAATCGAGCAGTACTTC.

This chain links TRBV19 with TRBJ1-1; tentatively, D is TRBD1 (6 bases). Per the germline V gene, CDR1 is LNHDA and CDR2 is SQIVND (reference sequence). The V and J ends lost 7 bases and 5 bases respectively, with 17 bases between them. The CDR3 sequence is 14 residues long. The CDR3 sequence: CASKWGQGLTEAFF. The CDR3 DNA follows: TGTGCCAGTAAATGGGGGCAGGGGCTGACTGAAGCTTTCTTT.

The chain combines TRBV5-1 with TRBJ2-7, with TRBD2 matching 10 bases. CDR1 and CDR2 from the germline V gene are SGHRS and YFSETQ. The CDR3 totals 14 residues. The J segment lost 6 bases and the V segment lost 1 base, leaving 4 bases of the junction unmatched. CDR3 coding DNA: TGCGCCAGCAGCTTGTGGGCTAGCGGGAGCGAGCAGTACTTC. Translation gives CASSLWASGSEQYF.

The rearrangement joins TRBV7-3 to TRBJ1-1, with D possibly matching TRBD1 (5 bases). Per germline, CDR1 SGHTA and CDR2 FQGTGA. This CDR3 is 13 amino acids long. Trimming took 2 bases from V and 5 from J, leaving 9 bases between them. The CDR3 region is CASSLVRDTEAFF. The CDR3 nucleotides are TGTGCCAGCAGCTTAGTCAGGGATACTGAAGCTTTCTTT. Full variable domain (remainder filled in from reference TRBV7-3 and TRBJ1-1): GAGVSQTPSNKVTEKGKYVELRCDPISGHTALYWYRQSLGQGPEFLIYFQGTGAADDSGLPNDRFFAVRPEGSVSTLKIQRTERGDSAVYLCASSLVRDTEAFFGQGTRLTVV.

The genes are TRBV28 and TRBJ2-7; 8 nucleotides match TRBD2. Germline-derived CDR1 and CDR2 are MDHEN and SYDVKM. J gave up 4 bases and V 4 bases, and 18 bases lay outside the gene matches. The CDR3 has 18 residues. The CDR3 region is CASSSPARGLADGYEQYF. In DNA form, the CDR3 reads TGTGCCAGCAGTTCCCCCGCGCGCGGACTAGCTGACGGGTACGAGCAGTACTTC.

The chain is built from TRBV28 and TRBJ2-1, with 7 nucleotides matching TRBD1. The CDR3 loop spans 16 amino acids. The V segment lost 5 bases and the J segment 4 bases; nucleotides outside the gene matches: 11. Germline V lookup: CDR1 MDHEN, CDR2 SYDVKM. CDR3 sequence reads: CASSPDRDRPYNEQFF. CDR3 DNA sequence: TGTGCCAGCAGTCCAGACAGGGACCGACCATACAATGAGCAGTTCTTC.

A note on this clone: Other DNA sequences in the same sample also yield this CDR3. V usage is TRBV7-3 and J usage is TRBJ2-1, with a possible D match to TRBD2 (6 bases). The CDR3 is made up of 13 amino acids. V was shortened by 2 bases and J by 7 bases, with 9 bases between the two germline ends. Germline assignment: CDR1 SGHTA and CDR2 FQGTGA. The CDR3 reads CASSLGGGNEQFF. In nucleotides, the CDR3 is TGTGCCAGCAGCTTAGGGGGAGGAAATGAGCAGTTCTTC.

As concerns this clone: The junction shows a germline mismatch at one end, possibly a read error. This sequence joins TRBV5-4 and TRBJ1-3; D not certain. Per the germline V gene, CDR1 is SGHNT and CDR2 is YYREEE (reference sequence). The CDR3 sequence is 15 residues long. The DNA of the CDR3 is TGTGCCAGCAGCCTAGGAGGGCCCACTGGCAACACCATATATTTT. Translation gives CASSLGGPTGNTIYF.

The chain carries TRBV14 and TRBJ2-3, with TRBD2 identical over 12 bases. CDR1 is SGHDN, CDR2 FVKESK, per germline. V dropped 1 base and J dropped 3; count of bases not matched to a gene: 2. The CDR3 length is 16 residues. The CDR3: CASSQGTSGITDTQYF. In DNA, the CDR3 is TGTGCCAGCAGCCAAGGGACTAGCGGGATAACAGATACGCAGTATTTT.

V and J are TRBV7-2 and TRBJ2-5, with D possibly matching TRBD1 (6 bases). Germline CDR1 SGHTA, CDR2 FQGNSA. V lost 4 bases and J 4 bases, leaving 13 bases between the germline ends. The CDR3 consists of 14 residues. Here the CDR3 DNA reads TGTGCCAGCAGCTCCACAAAAGGGGGAGAGACCCAGTACTTC. Translated, it gives CASSSTKGGETQYF.

This chain uses TRBV7-3 with TRBJ2-5, with 10 bases that match TRBD2. The germline gives CDR1 SGHTA, CDR2 FQGTGA. The CDR3 sequence is 16 residues long. After removal of 5 bases from V and 1 base from J, the junction contained 7 bases not matched to a gene. The CDR3: CASSLNSGRLQETQYF. CDR3 DNA sequence: TGTGCCAGCAGCCTCAATAGCGGGAGGCTCCAAGAGACCCAGTACTTC.

The chain joins TRBV7-2 to TRBJ1-2, with 7 bases aligning to TRBD1. V shed 1 base and J 4 bases; nucleotides not matched to a gene: 3. This CDR3 comprises 14 residues. From germline, CDR1 is SGHTA and CDR2 FQGNSA. This CDR3 reads CASSLGDSTYGYTF. The CDR3 DNA follows: TGTGCCAGCAGCTTAGGGGACAGCACCTATGGCTACACCTTC.

The rearrangement uses TRBV30 and TRBJ1-1; no reliable D call. Germline CDR1 and CDR2: GTSNPN and SVGIG (reference sequence). The germline V and J ends were trimmed by 0 bases and 3 bases, with 8 bases remaining between them. This CDR3 spans 13 amino acids. This CDR3 reads CAWSVQRDTEAFF. Here the CDR3 DNA reads TGTGCCTGGAGTGTACAGCGGGACACTGAAGCTTTCTTT.

The V and J genes are TRBV5-5 and TRBJ2-2, with TRBD2 as a possible D gene (6 bases). Trimming took off 6 bases at V and 0 bases at J, with 18 bases between the two ends. This CDR3 spans 17 amino acids. Looked up from germline, CDR1 is SGHKS and CDR2 is YYEKEE (reference sequence). The CDR3 here is CASISSGSSPNTGELFF. The CDR3 DNA reads as TGTGCCAGCATCTCCTCCGGGAGTAGCCCGAACACCGGGGAGCTGTTTTTT.

The chain links TRBV7-9 to TRBJ1-1; 8 positions agree with TRBD1. CDR1 SEHNR and CDR2 FQNEAQ come from the germline V gene (reference sequence). This CDR3 contains 15 residues. The trim removed 1 base at V and 3 bases at J, leaving 4 bases unmatched. This chain's CDR3 is CASSLEQGAYTEAFF. CDR3 nucleotides: TGTGCCAGCAGCTTAGAGCAGGGGGCGTACACTGAAGCTTTCTTT.

The chain employs TRBV5-8 and TRBJ1-1; 9 nucleotides agree with TRBD1. V trimming: 5 bases; J trimming: 5 bases; junction bases outside the gene matches: 7. The CDR3 spans 14 residues. The germline V gene has CDR1 SGHTS and CDR2 YDEGEE. The CDR3 bases are TGTGCCAGCAGGATATACAGGGGGCAAACTGAAGCTTTCTTT. This gives the protein CASRIYRGQTEAFF.

The chain has TRBV7-2 and TRBJ2-7; D might be TRBD1 (5 bases). V gave up 4 bases and J gave up 6 bases, with 10 bases separating them. The germline gives CDR1 SGHTA, CDR2 FQGNSA. The CDR3 spans 12 residues. The CDR3 DNA sequence: TGTGCCAGCAGCTCCGGTCAGGGCGAGCAGTACTTC. Protein sequence: CASSSGQGEQYF.

With respect to this clone: At one end the junction does not follow the germline gene, possibly because of a read error. This rearrangement joins TRBV7-9 to TRBJ1-1; D ambiguous. Germline loops: CDR1 SEHNR, CDR2 FQNEAQ (reference sequence). The CDR3 consists of 13 residues. DNA for the CDR3: TGTGCCAGCAGCTTAGGTTTCAACAGTGAAGCTTTCTTT. Residues: CASSLGFNSEAFF.

The chain uses TRBV10-3 and TRBJ2-3; 8 bases map to TRBD2. This CDR3 has 14 amino acids. Germline-derived CDR1 and CDR2 are ENHRY and SYGVKD. The trim removed 11 bases at V and 0 bases at J, leaving 7 bases unmatched. The CDR3 protein is CASQREISTDTQYF. CDR3 DNA: TGTGCCTCTCAGCGGGAGATAAGCACAGATACGCAGTATTTT.

The rearrangement uses TRBV29-1 and TRBJ2-7; D perhaps matches TRBD1 (6 bases). V was shortened by 4 bases and J by 3 bases, with 7 bases between the two germline ends. The CDR3 loop spans 11 amino acids. From germline, CDR1 is SQVTM and CDR2 ANQGSEA. The CDR3 here is CSVGGHYEQYF. In nucleotides, the CDR3 is TGCAGCGTTGGGGGGCACTACGAGCAGTACTTC.

The chain couples TRBV7-2 to TRBJ2-7; 15 bases are shared with TRBD2. The V gene end was trimmed by 3 bases and the J gene end by 0 bases; junction bases not matched to a gene: 6. Germline values: CDR1 SGHTA, CDR2 FQGNSA. The CDR3 covers 18 residues. Written as DNA, the CDR3 is TGTGCCAGCAGCTTGGGGACTAGCGGGAGGACCCTCTCCTACGAGCAGTACTTC. This sequence encodes CASSLGTSGRTLSYEQYF.

The chain is built from TRBV6-1 and TRBJ2-1; 7 bases are a match to TRBD2. CDR3 length: 16 residues. CDR1 is MNHNS, CDR2 SASEGT, per germline. Trimming at V came to 2 bases and at J to 0 bases, leaving 4 bases not matched to a gene. This chain's CDR3 is CASSELAEYSYNEQFF. CDR3 DNA: TGTGCCAGCAGTGAACTAGCGGAGTACTCCTACAATGAGCAGTTCTTC.

In this sample, this clone turned up once. The chain joins TRBV28 to TRBJ2-1; 9 nucleotides line up with TRBD1. This CDR3 is built from 17 residues. Germline V CDR1 and CDR2: MDHEN, SYDVKM. Trimming at V came to 6 bases and at J to 12 bases, leaving 21 bases not matched to a gene. The CDR3 DNA reads TGTGCCAGCAGGAAAAATCGGGACAGGGAAATCTCTGGTGGGCAGTTCTTC. Amino acids: CASRKNRDREISGGQFF.